Listed below are T cell receptor beta chains from one sample, sequenced in a study of T cell responses to AZD1222 COVID-19 vaccine. Here immunoSEQ multiplex PCR was the method, and the copy in TCRdb shows in-frame clones only, minus some. This sample carries around 100,000 clones, around 89% of them seen once, and the ten largest clones take about 1.8%. Here the sequenced sample was peripheral blood, taken on day 0 of AZD1222 vaccination. These receptors were obtained from an adult in good health. CDR3s include the opening cysteine and the closing phenylalanine or tryptophan. The D gene is left open where the match is weak. Where a row states a size, it is once, few, many or the class of an expanded clone; other rows omit it.

clone size: once; V gene: TRBV28; D gene: -; CDR3 length: 13; J gene: TRBJ1-1; CDR3 protein: CASLKTAGPKSFF; CDR3 DNA: TGTGCCAGCTTAAAGACGGCCGGCCCGAAATCTTTCTTT
clone size: -; V gene: TRBV9; D gene: -; CDR3 length: 16; J gene: TRBJ2-3; CDR3 protein: CASSVVGGRGTDTQYF; CDR3 DNA: TGTGCCAGCAGCGTAGTGGGGGGAAGAGGGACAGATACGCAGTATTTT
clone size: -; V gene: TRBV15; D gene: -; CDR3 length: 16; J gene: TRBJ1-3; CDR3 protein: CATSRDHRSSGNTIYF; CDR3 DNA: TGTGCCACCAGCAGAGATCACCGAAGCTCTGGAAACACCATATATTTT
clone size: -; V gene: TRBV12-3/TRBV12-4; D gene: TRBD1; CDR3 length: 13; J gene: TRBJ2-7; CDR3 protein: CASSTGGVGEQYF; CDR3 DNA: TGTGCCAGCAGCACAGGGGGCGTGGGGGAGCAGTACTTC
clone size: -; V gene: TRBV6-5; D gene: -; CDR3 length: 14; J gene: TRBJ1-2; CDR3 protein: CASSYGGGVYGYTF; CDR3 DNA: TGTGCCAGCAGTTATGGTGGCGGTGTCTATGGCTACACCTTC
clone size: -; V gene: TRBV19; D gene: -; CDR3 length: 14; J gene: TRBJ1-1; CDR3 protein: CARNPMGGDTEAFF; CDR3 DNA: TGTGCCAGGAACCCGATGGGGGGAGACACTGAAGCTTTCTTT
clone size: -; V gene: TRBV7-9; D gene: -; CDR3 length: 15; J gene: TRBJ2-3; CDR3 protein: CASTLGGAVTDTQYF; CDR3 DNA: TGTGCCAGCACTTTAGGAGGAGCGGTCACAGATACGCAGTATTTT
clone size: -; V gene: TRBV4-1; D gene: -; CDR3 length: 16; J gene: TRBJ2-2; CDR3 protein: CASSHDRGINTGELFF; CDR3 DNA: TGCGCCAGCAGCCATGACCGGGGGATTAACACCGGGGAGCTGTTTTTT
clone size: -; V gene: TRBV5-8; D gene: TRBD2; CDR3 length: 14; J gene: TRBJ2-1; CDR3 protein: CASSLGLAQDEQFF; CDR3 DNA: TGTGCCAGCAGCCTGGGACTAGCACAGGATGAGCAGTTCTTC
clone size: -; V gene: TRBV28; D gene: -; CDR3 length: 15; J gene: TRBJ1-1; CDR3 protein: CASSFAGTGNTEAFF; CDR3 DNA: TGTGCCAGCAGTTTTGCCGGGACTGGGAACACTGAAGCTTTCTTT
clone size: -; V gene: TRBV19; D gene: -; CDR3 length: 15; J gene: TRBJ1-5; CDR3 protein: CASSIGRYSNQPQHF; CDR3 DNA: TGTGCCAGTAGTATAGGCCGTTATAGCAATCAGCCCCAGCATTTT
clone size: -; V gene: TRBV19; D gene: -; CDR3 length: 14; J gene: TRBJ1-1; CDR3 protein: CASSPSISGAEAFF; CDR3 DNA: TGTGCCAGTAGTCCTAGTATTTCGGGGGCCGAAGCTTTCTTT